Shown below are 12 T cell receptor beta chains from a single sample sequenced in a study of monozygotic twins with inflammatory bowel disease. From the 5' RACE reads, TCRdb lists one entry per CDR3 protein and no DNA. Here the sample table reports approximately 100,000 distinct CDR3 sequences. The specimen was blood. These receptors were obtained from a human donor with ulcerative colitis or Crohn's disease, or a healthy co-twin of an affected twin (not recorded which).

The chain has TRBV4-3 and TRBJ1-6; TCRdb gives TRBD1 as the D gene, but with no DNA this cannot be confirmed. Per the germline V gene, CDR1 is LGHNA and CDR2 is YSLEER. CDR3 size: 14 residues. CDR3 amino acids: CASSQGQGSSPLHF.

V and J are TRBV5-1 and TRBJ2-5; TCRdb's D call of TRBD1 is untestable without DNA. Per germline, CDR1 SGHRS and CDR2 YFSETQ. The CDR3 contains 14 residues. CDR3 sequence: CASSQGRTEETQYF.

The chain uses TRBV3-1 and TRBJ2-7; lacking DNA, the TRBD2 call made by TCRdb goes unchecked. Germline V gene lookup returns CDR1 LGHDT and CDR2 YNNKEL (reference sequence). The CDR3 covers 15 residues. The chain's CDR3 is CASSLGVAGPYEQYF.

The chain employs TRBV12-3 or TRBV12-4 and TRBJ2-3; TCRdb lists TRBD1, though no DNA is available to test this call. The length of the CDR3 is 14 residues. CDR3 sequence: CATQPGGTRDTQYF.

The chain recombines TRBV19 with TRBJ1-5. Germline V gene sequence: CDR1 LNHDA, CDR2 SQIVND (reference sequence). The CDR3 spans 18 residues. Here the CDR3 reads CASSNWGASFNSNQPQHF.

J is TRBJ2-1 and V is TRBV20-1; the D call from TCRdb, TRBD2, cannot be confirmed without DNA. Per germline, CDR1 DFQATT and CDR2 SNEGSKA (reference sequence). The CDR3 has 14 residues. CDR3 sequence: CSASLAGGHNEQFF.

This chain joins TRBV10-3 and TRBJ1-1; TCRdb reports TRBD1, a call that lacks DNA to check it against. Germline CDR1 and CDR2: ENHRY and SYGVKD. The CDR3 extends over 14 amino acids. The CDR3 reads CAISAGQANTEAFF.

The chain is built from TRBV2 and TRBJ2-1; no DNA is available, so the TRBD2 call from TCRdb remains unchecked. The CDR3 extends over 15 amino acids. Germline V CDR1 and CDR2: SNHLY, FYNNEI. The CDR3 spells CASSELAGAGDEQFF.

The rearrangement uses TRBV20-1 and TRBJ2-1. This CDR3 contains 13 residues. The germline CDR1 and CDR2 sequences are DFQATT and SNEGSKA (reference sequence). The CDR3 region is CSASGSSYNEQFF.

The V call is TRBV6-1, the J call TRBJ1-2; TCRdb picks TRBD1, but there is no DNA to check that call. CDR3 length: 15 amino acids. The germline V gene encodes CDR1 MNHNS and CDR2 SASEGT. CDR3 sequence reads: CASEGGQGLRTGYTF.

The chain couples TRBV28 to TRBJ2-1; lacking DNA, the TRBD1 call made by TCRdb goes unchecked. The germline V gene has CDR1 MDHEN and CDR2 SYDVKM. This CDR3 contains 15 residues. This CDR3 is CASSSTVGPYNEQFF. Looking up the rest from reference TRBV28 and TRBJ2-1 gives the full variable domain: DVKVTQSSRYLVKRTGEKVFLECVQDMDHENMFWYRQDPGLGLRLIYFSYDVKMKEKGDIPEGYSVSREKKERFSLILESASTNQTSMYLCASSSTVGPYNEQFFGPGTRLTVL.

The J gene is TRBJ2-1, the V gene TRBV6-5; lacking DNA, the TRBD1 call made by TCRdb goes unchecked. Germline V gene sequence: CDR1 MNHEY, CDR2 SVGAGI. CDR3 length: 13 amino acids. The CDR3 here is CASSPGRANTKFF.